These 12 T cell receptor beta chains originate from one sample sequenced in a study of CD8 T cells in Susac syndrome. Roughly 0.5 to 1 ug RNA was reverse transcribed with random hexamers. TCRdb reanalysed the immunoSEQ multiplex PCR reads using MiXCR and keeps one entry per CDR3 protein. The sample holds 130,000 or so distinct CDR3 sequences, roughly 80% seen once. The source material was CD8+ T cells from PBMCs. Source of these receptors: a human donor with multiple sclerosis.

The gene calls are TRBV4-1 and TRBJ2-2; D not certain. The germline V gene encodes CDR1 MGHRA and CDR2 YSYEKL. This CDR3 contains 13 residues. The V end was cut by 0 bases, the J end by 6 bases, with 5 bases between. DNA for the CDR3: TGCGCCAGCAGCCAAGAGGGTTCCGGGGAGCTGTTTTTT. Protein sequence: CASSQEGSGELFF.

In DNA form, the CDR3 reads TGCGCCAGCAGCCTCGACGCGTATATGACAGCGAACACCGGGGAGCTGTTTTTT. Its protein product is CASSLDAYMTANTGELFF. J is TRBJ2-2 and V is TRBV5-1, with D tentatively TRBD1 (5 bases). The CDR3 is 18 residues long. Germline V gives CDR1 SGHRS, CDR2 YFSETQ. The germline V and J ends were trimmed by 4 bases and 0 bases, with 19 bases remaining between them.

The V call is TRBV28, the J call TRBJ2-7; D might be TRBD2 (5 bases). CDR1 is MDHEN and CDR2 is SYDVKM in the germline V gene. CDR3 length: 16 amino acids. The germline V and J ends were trimmed by 5 bases and 0 bases, with 17 bases remaining between them. DNA for the CDR3: TGTGCCAGCAGTACCCTTGGGAGACACCTCTCCTACGAGCAGTACTTC. Its translation: CASSTLGRHLSYEQYF.

V gene TRBV12-3 or TRBV12-4 combines with J gene TRBJ2-1; D perhaps matches TRBD1 (6 bases). With 3 bases removed from V and 6 bases from J, the gap between germline ends came to 15 bases. The CDR3 covers 15 residues. The CDR3 reads CASSFWGLAVNEQFF. The CDR3 nucleotides are TGTGCCAGCAGTTTCTGGGGGCTAGCTGTCAATGAGCAGTTCTTC.

This clonotype was recorded once. CDR3 nucleotides: TGTGCCACCTTACGATCACAGCGCCAAGAGACCCAGTACTTC. This encodes CATLRSQRQETQYF. The chain has TRBV6-1 and TRBJ2-5, with no clear D. The germline V and J ends were trimmed by 10 bases and 1 base, with 16 bases remaining between them. There are 14 residues in the CDR3. Germline V lookup: CDR1 MNHNS, CDR2 SASEGT.

The gene calls are TRBV29-1 and TRBJ2-5, with unresolved D. V was shortened by 1 base and J by 1 base, with 10 bases between the two germline ends. The germline CDR1 and CDR2 sequences are SQVTM and ANQGSEA. This CDR3 is 14 amino acids long. The CDR3 nucleotides read TGCAGCGTTGAAGGTCGTGGCGGCCAAGAGACCCAGTACTTC. As protein: CSVEGRGGQETQYF.

The rearrangement links TRBV2 to TRBJ2-2; 14 nucleotides match TRBD2. Unmatched junction bases numbered 5, after V lost 7 bases and J lost 4 bases. Per germline, CDR1 SNHLY and CDR2 FYNNEI. CDR3 length: 16 residues. The CDR3 is CASMGLAGATTGELFF. The CDR3 region has the DNA TGTGCCAGCATGGGACTAGCGGGAGCGACCACCGGGGAGCTGTTTTTT.

The V and J genes are TRBV15 and TRBJ2-3; D might be TRBD1 (5 bases). V was shortened by 0 bases and J by 1 base, with 11 bases between the two germline ends. CDR1 and CDR2 from the germline V gene are LNHNV and YYDKDF (reference sequence). The CDR3 contains 16 residues. The CDR3: CATSRDSGLGTDTQYF. CDR3 DNA sequence: TGTGCCACCAGCAGAGATTCAGGGCTCGGCACAGATACGCAGTATTTT. The full variable domain, in which reference TRBV15 and TRBJ2-3 provide the parts outside the CDR3, is DAMVIQNPRYQVTQFGKPVTLSCSQTLNHNVMYWYQQKSSQAPKLLFHYYDKDFNNEADTPDNFQSRRPNTSFCFLDIRSPGLGDTAMYLCATSRDSGLGTDTQYFGPGTRLTVL.

The rearrangement uses TRBV2 and TRBJ1-5; tentative D call: TRBD1 (6 bases). The CDR3 runs 14 residues. The germline V and J ends were trimmed by 8 bases and 3 bases, with 14 bases remaining between them. Germline V gene data show CDR1 as SNHLY and CDR2 as FYNNEI. The CDR3 region has the DNA TGTGCCAGCTGGGGGGCAGGGTCCAATCAGCCCCAGCATTTT. Protein sequence: CASWGAGSNQPQHF.

In DNA form, the CDR3 reads TGTGCCAGCAGTTACTCGATGGACAACCCAATTCAAGAGACCCAGTACTTC. Residues: CASSYSMDNPIQETQYF. V and J are TRBV6-5 and TRBJ2-5; a weak D match, TRBD1 (5 bases). V lost 0 bases, J lost 2 bases, and 16 bases lay in between. CDR1 and CDR2 (germline): MNHEY, SVGAGI. The length of the CDR3 is 17 residues.

The chain joins TRBV5-1 to TRBJ1-6, with D tentatively TRBD1 (6 bases). The ends were cut back, 4 bases at V and 7 bases at J, with 15 bases in the middle. CDR3 length: 15 amino acids. Germline CDR1 reads SGHRS; CDR2 reads YFSETQ. CDR3 amino acids: CASSETPTGNSPLHF. The CDR3 nucleotides read TGCGCCAGCAGCGAGACCCCGACAGGAAATTCACCCCTCCACTTT.

This clonotype turned up a few times. Written as DNA, the CDR3 is TGTGCCAGCAGCCAAGACAACAATGAGCAGTTCTTC. Its protein is CASSQDNNEQFF. V is TRBV4-2 and J is TRBJ2-1; D remains unclear. CDR1 is LGHNA, CDR2 YNFKEQ, per germline. V lost 0 bases and J lost 5, with 2 bases in between. CDR3 size: 12 residues.